This TCR beta chain stems from a study of T cell repertoires in cytomegalovirus infection. Study-wide background: Epitope selection comprised recently identified HLA-C-restricted CMV epitopes and well-studied HLA-B-restricted CMV epitopes.

TCRdb recomputed calls from the reads with MiXCR, one row per CDR3 protein. The data contain hundreds of thousands of distinct CDR3 sequences, about 30% of them singletons. Regarding this clonotype: Antigen specificity is unknown.

The sequences come from cultured CD8+ T cells from PBMCs, collected from culture after CMV antigen stimulation. The clonotype comes from a human donor in good health (CMV status not recorded). Some clones in this sample may be carry-over from other donors' samples.

The CDR3 is CASSLGSGTPLYGYTF. In DNA form, the CDR3 reads TGTGCCAGCAGCTTAGGGTCCGGGACTCCGCTATATGGCTACACCTTC. The rearrangement links TRBV7-9 to TRBJ1-2, with a weak D call TRBD1 (5 bases). V was cut by 1 base and J by 5 bases, with 17 bases left in between. The CDR3 is made up of 16 amino acids. The germline CDR1 and CDR2 sequences are SEHNR and FQNEAQ (reference sequence).